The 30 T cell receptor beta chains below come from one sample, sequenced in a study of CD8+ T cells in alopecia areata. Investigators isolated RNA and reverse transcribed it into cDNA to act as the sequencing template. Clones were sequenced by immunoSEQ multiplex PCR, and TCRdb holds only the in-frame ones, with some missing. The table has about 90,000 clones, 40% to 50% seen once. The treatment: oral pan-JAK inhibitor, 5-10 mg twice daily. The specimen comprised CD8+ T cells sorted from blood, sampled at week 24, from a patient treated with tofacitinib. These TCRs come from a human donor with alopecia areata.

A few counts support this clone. CDR3 loop: CASSYSGTERETQYF. The CDR3 coding sequence is TGTGCCAGCAGTTACTCGGGAACCGAGAGAGAGACCCAGTACTTC. V usage is TRBV6-5 and J usage is TRBJ2-5; D gene ambiguous. Germline CDR1 MNHEY, CDR2 SVGAGI. With 0 bases removed from V and 4 bases from J, the gap between germline ends came to 12 bases. CDR3 length equals 15 residues.

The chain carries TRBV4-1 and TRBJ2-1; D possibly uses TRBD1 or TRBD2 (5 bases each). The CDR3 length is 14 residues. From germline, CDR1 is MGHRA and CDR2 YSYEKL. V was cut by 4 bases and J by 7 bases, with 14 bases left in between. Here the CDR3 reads CASSLTGTVNEQFF. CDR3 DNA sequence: TGCGCCAGCAGCCTTACCGGGACCGTAAATGAGCAGTTCTTC.

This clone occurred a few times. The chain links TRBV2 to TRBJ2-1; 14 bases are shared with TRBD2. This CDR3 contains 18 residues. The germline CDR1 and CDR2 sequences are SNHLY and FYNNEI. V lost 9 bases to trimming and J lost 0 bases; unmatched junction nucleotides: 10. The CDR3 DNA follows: TGTGCCAGGGGGACCGGGACTAGCGGGAGAAGCTCCTACAATGAGCAGTTCTTC. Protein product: CARGTGTSGRSSYNEQFF.

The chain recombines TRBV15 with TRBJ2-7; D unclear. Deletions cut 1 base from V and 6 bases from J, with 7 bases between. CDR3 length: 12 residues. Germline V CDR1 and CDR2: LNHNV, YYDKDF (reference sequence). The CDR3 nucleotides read TGTGCCACCAGCAGAGTCGGTGGCGAGCAGTACTTC. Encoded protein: CATSRVGGEQYF.

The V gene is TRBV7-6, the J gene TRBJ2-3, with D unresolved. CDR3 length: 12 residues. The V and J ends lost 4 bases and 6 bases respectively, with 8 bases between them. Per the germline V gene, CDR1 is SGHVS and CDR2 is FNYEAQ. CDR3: CASSSFDDTQYF. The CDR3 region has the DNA TGTGCCAGCAGCTCCTTTGACGATACGCAGTATTTT.

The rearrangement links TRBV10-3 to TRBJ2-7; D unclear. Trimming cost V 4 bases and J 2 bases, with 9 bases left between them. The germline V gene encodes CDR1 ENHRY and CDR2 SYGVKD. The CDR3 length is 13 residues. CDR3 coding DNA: TGTGCCATCAGTGCCCACGCGGCCTACGAGCAGTACTTC. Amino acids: CAISAHAAYEQYF.

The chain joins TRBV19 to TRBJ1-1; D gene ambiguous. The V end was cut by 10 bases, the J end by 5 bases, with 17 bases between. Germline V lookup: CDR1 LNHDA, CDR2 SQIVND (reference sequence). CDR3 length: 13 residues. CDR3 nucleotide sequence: TGTGCCACCACGTTTAACACTGGGACTGAAGCTTTCTTT. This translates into CATTFNTGTEAFF.

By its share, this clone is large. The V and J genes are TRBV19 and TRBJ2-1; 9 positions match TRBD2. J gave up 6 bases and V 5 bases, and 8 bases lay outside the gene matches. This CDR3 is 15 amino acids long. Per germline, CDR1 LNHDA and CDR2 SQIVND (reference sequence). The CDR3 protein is CASSVPTSGPNEQFF. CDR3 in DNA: TGTGCCAGTAGTGTTCCGACTAGCGGTCCCAATGAGCAGTTCTTC.

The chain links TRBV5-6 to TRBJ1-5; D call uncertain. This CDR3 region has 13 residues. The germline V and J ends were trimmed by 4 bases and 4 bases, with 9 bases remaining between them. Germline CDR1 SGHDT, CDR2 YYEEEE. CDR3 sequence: CASSPSPNQPQHF. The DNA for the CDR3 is TGTGCCAGCAGCCCGAGCCCAAATCAGCCCCAGCATTTT.

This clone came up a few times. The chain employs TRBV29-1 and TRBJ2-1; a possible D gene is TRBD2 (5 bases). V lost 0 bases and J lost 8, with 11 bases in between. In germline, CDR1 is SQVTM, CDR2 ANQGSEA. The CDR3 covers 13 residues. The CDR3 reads CSVEDSAYHEQFF. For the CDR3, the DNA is TGCAGCGTTGAAGATAGCGCGTACCATGAGCAGTTCTTC.

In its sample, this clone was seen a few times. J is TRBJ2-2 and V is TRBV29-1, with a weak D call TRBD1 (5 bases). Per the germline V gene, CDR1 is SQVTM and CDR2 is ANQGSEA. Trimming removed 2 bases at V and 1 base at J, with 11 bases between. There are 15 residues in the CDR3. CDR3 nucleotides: TGCAGCGTTGAACCCCGGACAATGAACACCGGGGAGCTGTTTTTT. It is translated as CSVEPRTMNTGELFF.

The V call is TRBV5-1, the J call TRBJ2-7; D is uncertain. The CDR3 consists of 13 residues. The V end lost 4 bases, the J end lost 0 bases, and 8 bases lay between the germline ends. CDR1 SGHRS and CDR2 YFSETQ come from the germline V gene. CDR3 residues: CASSADNSYEQYF. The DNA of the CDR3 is TGCGCCAGCAGCGCCGACAACTCCTACGAGCAGTACTTC.

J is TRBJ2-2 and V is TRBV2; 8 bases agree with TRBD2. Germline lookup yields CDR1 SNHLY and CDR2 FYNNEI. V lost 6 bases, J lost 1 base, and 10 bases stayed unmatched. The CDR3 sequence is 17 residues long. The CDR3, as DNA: TGTGCCAGCAGGTCCGGGACTAGTTTCCTGAACACCGGGGAGCTGTTTTTT. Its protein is CASRSGTSFLNTGELFF.

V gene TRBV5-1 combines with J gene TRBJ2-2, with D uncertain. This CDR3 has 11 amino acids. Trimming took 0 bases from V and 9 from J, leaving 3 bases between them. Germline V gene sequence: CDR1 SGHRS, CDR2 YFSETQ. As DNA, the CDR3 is TGCGCCAGCAGCTTGGCCAGGGAGCTGTTTTTT. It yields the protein CASSLARELFF.

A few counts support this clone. For the CDR3, the DNA is TGCAGCGCCGAAGCCCTCCGGACAGTCGTCCCAGATACGCAGTATTTT. This codes for CSAEALRTVVPDTQYF. The chain uses TRBV29-1 and TRBJ2-3; TRBD1 is a possible D gene (6 bases). The CDR3 is 16 amino acids. Trimming left V 7 bases short and J 4 bases short, with 24 bases between. Germline assignment: CDR1 SQVTM and CDR2 ANQGSEA.

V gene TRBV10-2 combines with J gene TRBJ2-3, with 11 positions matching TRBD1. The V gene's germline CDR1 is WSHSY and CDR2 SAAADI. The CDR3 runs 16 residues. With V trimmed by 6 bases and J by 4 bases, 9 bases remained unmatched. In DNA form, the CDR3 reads TGCGCCAGCAGGCATCAGGACAGGGGGCTGGCAGATACGCAGTATTTT. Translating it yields CASRHQDRGLADTQYF.

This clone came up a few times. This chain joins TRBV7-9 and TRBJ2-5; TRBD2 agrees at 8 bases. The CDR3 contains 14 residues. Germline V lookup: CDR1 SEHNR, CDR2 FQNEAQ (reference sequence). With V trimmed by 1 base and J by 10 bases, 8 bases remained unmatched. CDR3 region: CASSLVAGGGIQYF. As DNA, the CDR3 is TGTGCCAGCAGCTTAGTCGCGGGAGGTGGTATCCAGTACTTC.

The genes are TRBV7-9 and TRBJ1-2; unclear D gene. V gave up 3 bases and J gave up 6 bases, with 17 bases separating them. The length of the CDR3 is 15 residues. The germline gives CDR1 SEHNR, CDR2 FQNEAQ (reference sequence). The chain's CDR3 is CASSLEGLGENGYTF. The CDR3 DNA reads TGTGCCAGCAGCTTGGAGGGCCTTGGTGAGAATGGCTACACCTTC. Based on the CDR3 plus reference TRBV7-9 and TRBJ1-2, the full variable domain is DTGVSQNPRHKITKRGQNVTFRCDPISEHNRLYWYRQTLGQGPEFLTYFQNEAQLEKSRLLSDRFSAERPKGSFSTLEIQRTEQGDSAMYLCASSLEGLGENGYTFGSGTRLTVV.

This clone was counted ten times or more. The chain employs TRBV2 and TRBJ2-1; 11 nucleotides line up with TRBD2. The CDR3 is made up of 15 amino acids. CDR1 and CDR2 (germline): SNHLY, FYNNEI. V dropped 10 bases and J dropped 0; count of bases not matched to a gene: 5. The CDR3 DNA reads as TGTGCCACGACTAGCGGGATGCCCTCCTACAATGAGCAGTTCTTC. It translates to CATTSGMPSYNEQFF.

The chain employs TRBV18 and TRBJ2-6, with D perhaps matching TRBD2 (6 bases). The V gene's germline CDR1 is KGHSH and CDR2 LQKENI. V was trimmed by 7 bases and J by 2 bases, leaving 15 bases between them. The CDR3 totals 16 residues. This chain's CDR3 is CASLWTGETGANVLTF. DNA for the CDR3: TGTGCCAGCTTGTGGACGGGGGAGACTGGGGCCAACGTCCTGACTTTC.

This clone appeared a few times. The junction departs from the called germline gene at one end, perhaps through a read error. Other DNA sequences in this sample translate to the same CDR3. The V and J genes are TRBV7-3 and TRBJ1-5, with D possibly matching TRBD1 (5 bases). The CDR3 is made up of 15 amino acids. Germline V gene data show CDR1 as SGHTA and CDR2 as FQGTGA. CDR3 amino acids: CASSQEGNSNQPQHF. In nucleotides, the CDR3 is TGCGCCAGCAGCCAAGAGGGGAATAGCAATCAGCCCCAGCATTTT.

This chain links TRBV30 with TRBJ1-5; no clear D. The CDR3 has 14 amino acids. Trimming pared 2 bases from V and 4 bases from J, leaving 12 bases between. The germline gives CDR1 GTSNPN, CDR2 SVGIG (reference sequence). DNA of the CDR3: TGTGCCTGGAGTAGTGGGGTGGGGAATCAGCCCCAGCATTTT. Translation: CAWSSGVGNQPQHF. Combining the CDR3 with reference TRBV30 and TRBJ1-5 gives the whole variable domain SQTIHQWPATLVQPVGSPLSLECTVEGTSNPNLYWYRQAAGRGLQLLFYSVGIGQISSEVPQNLSASRPQDRQFILSSKKLLLSDSGFYLCAWSSGVGNQPQHFGDGTRLSIL.

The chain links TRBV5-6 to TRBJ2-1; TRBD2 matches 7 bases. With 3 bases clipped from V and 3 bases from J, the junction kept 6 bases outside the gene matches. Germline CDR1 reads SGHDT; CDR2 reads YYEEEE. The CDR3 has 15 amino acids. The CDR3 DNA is TGTGCCAGCAGCTGGGGTAGCGGGTACTACAATGAGCAGTTCTTC. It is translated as CASSWGSGYYNEQFF.

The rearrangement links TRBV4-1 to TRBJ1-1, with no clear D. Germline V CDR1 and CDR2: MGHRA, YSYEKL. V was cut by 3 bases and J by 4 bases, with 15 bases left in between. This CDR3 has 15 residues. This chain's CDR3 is CASSHIKATGTEAFF. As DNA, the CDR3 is TGCGCCAGCAGCCACATAAAGGCAACGGGCACTGAAGCTTTCTTT.

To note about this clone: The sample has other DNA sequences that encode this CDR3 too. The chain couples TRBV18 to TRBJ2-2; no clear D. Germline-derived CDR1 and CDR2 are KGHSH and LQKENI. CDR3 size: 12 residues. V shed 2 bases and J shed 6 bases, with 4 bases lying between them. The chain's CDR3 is CASSPGAGELFF. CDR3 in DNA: TGTGCCAGCTCACCAGGAGCCGGGGAGCTGTTTTTT.

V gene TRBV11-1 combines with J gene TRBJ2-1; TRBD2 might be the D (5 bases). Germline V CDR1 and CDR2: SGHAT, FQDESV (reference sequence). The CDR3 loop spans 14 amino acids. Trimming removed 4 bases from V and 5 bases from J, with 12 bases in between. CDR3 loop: CASSSTTRDNEQFF. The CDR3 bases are TGTGCCAGCAGCTCCACGACGAGGGACAATGAGCAGTTCTTC.

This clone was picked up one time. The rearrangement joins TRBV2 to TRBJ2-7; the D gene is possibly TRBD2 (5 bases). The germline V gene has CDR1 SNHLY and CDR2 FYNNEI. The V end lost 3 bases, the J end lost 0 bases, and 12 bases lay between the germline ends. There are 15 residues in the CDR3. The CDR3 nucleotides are TGTGCCAGCAGTGACCCGTCACTAGGCTCCTACGAGCAGTACTTC. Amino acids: CASSDPSLGSYEQYF.

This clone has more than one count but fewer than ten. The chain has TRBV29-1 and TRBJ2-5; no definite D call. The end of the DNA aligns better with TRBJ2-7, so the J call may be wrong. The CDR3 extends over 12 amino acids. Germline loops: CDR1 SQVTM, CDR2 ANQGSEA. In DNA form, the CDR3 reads TGCAGCGTTGAAACAGATTCCTACGAGCAGTACTTC. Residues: CSVETDSYEQYF.

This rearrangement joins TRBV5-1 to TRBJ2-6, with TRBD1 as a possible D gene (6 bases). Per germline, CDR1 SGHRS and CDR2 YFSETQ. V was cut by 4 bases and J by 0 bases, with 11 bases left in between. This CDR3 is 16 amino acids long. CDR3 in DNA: TGCGCCAGCAGCGCGGACAGCCTCTCTGGGGCCAACGTCCTGACTTTC. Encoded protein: CASSADSLSGANVLTF.

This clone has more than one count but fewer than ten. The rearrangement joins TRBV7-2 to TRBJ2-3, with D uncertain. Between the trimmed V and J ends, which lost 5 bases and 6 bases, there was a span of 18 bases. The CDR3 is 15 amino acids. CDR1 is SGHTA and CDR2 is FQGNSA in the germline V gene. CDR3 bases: TGTGCCAGCAGCCCAAAAAAGACTCGCCTCGATACGCAGTATTTT. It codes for CASSPKKTRLDTQYF.